This T cell receptor beta chain was obtained from a study of shared clonotypes between healthy human individuals. After removal of 2 bases from V and 2 bases from J, the junction contained 12 bases not matched to a gene. The CDR3 loop spans 17 amino acids. CDR1 is GTSNPN and CDR2 is SVGIG in the germline V gene (reference sequence). Data came from immunoSEQ multiplex PCR; TCRdb stores just in-frame clones and leaves some out. The repertoire includes just over 2,000,000 clones, 85% to 95% of them detected once, and roughly 0.13% sits in the top ten. The receptor was isolated from a young man in good health. The sequenced sample consisted of naive CD4+ T cells sorted from blood. Indicated subset: CD45RA+ positively selected. The V and J genes are TRBV30 and TRBJ2-7; 10 bases align to TRBD2. The DNA for the CDR3 is TGTGCCTGGAGTTTTTTTCGGACTAGCGGAAGGCCCTACGAGCAGTACTTC. Translated, it gives CAWSFFRTSGRPYEQYF.